This passage covers 3 T cell receptor beta chains from one sample sequenced in a study of cytomegalovirus exposure and HLA in healthy donors. It was with 60 Vbeta and 13 Jbeta primers that the PCR ran. This table comes from immunoSEQ multiplex PCR, and its TCRdb copy is limited to in-frame clones, with some not included. The table has some 220,000 clones, just over 75% seen once. Sequenced: PBMCs. The receptors were sampled from an older woman in good health and CMV-seropositive.

The V gene is TRBV12-5, the J gene TRBJ2-2; D remains ambiguous. Trimming removed 0 bases at V and 3 bases at J, with 8 bases between. Germline V gene lookup returns CDR1 LGHNT and CDR2 FRNRAP. The CDR3 is 15 amino acids. CDR3 bases: TGTGCTAGTGGTTTGGTACTCGGAGACACCGGGGAGCTGTTTTTT. As protein: CASGLVLGDTGELFF.

The rearrangement links TRBV5-4 to TRBJ2-1, with 7 positions matching TRBD1. V shed 0 bases and J 6 bases; nucleotides not matched to a gene: 9. Germline V gene sequence: CDR1 SGHNT, CDR2 YYREEE (reference sequence). The CDR3 runs to 16 residues. The CDR3 region is CASSLVAGQVPNEQFF. CDR3 nucleotides: TGTGCCAGCAGCTTGGTAGCTGGACAGGTCCCCAATGAGCAGTTCTTC.

The chain has TRBV19 and TRBJ2-7; tentative D call: TRBD1 (5 bases). Per the germline V gene, CDR1 is LNHDA and CDR2 is SQIVND (reference sequence). V lost 4 bases, J lost 0 bases, and 10 bases lay in between. CDR3 length: 14 residues. This chain's CDR3 is CASSRGFDSYEQYF. The CDR3 nucleotides are TGTGCCAGTAGTAGGGGCTTCGACTCCTACGAGCAGTACTTC.